The 29 T cell receptor beta chains below come from one sample, sequenced in a study of blood T cell repertoires in COVID-19 (TCRdb year 2020). Libraries were built with the immunoSEQ multiplex PCR assay. Drawn from immuneACCESS, this table holds only the in-frame rearrangements with V and J called that TCRdb kept. Clones are partly lost; checked studies trace under half to an unresolved V gene and leave the rest unexplained. The sample table contains around 270,000 clones; only one count was recorded for 88% of them. The ten most abundant clones make up over 3% of the sample. Sequences were obtained from PBMCs or T cells enriched from blood (not recorded which). These receptors all come from a woman between 40 and 55 years old who had been exposed to COVID-19.

The genes are TRBV3-1 (or the pseudogene TRBV3-2) and TRBJ1-2, with TRBD1 identical over 7 bases. The germline V gene encodes CDR1 LGHDT and CDR2 YNNKEL (reference sequence). V was pared by 3 bases and J by 7 bases, with 14 bases of the junction left unmatched. This CDR3 is built from 16 residues. CDR3 in DNA: TGTGCCAGCAGCCAGCAGAGAGGTCAGGGGGTCGGTGGCTACACCTTC. It specifies CASSQQRGQGVGGYTF.

The chain has TRBV12-3 or TRBV12-4 and TRBJ2-1; D is possibly TRBD2 (6 bases). The length of the CDR3 is 13 residues. V gave up 4 bases and J gave up 9 bases, with 13 bases separating them. The chain's CDR3 is CASSSAGPGEQFF. The CDR3, as DNA: TGTGCCAGCAGTTCGGCGGGGCCGGGTGAGCAGTTCTTC.

The rearrangement links TRBV28 to TRBJ2-7, with 12 bases fitting TRBD1. The CDR3 loop spans 15 amino acids. CDR1 MDHEN and CDR2 SYDVKM come from the germline V gene. V trimming: 5 bases; J trimming: 3 bases; junction bases outside the gene matches: 5. The CDR3 nucleotides are TGTGCCAGCAGTGCGGGACAGGGGGCGCGCTACGAGCAGTACTTC. Translated: CASSAGQGARYEQYF.

This clone was observed a handful of times. V gene TRBV5-4 combines with J gene TRBJ1-2; D is possibly TRBD1 (5 bases). The CDR3 sequence is 14 residues long. CDR1 is SGHNT and CDR2 is YYREEE in the germline V gene (reference sequence). The germline V and J ends were trimmed by 2 bases and 8 bases, with 16 bases remaining between them. The CDR3 here is CASSFERTGYGYTF. The DNA for the CDR3 is TGTGCCAGCAGCTTCGAACGCACAGGATACGGCTACACCTTC.

The V and J genes are TRBV6-5 and TRBJ2-2; D is unclear. The CDR3 has 15 amino acids. V lost 7 bases, J lost 7 bases, and 19 bases lay in between. CDR1 is MNHEY, CDR2 SVGAGI, per germline. Here the CDR3 reads CASKYSLEFSGELFF. The DNA of the CDR3 is TGTGCCAGCAAGTATTCGCTAGAGTTTAGCGGGGAGCTGTTTTTT.

The gene calls are TRBV3-1 (or the pseudogene TRBV3-2) and TRBJ1-4; possibly TRBD1 for D (5 bases). The CDR3 length is 19 residues. Germline V gives CDR1 LGHDT, CDR2 YNNKEL (reference sequence). Trimming removed 3 bases from V and 7 bases from J, with 27 bases in between. DNA for the CDR3: TGTGCCAGCAGCCATCCCCGGAAGGGCTTCAGGGAGGGCATTGAAAAACTGTTTTTT. It specifies CASSHPRKGFREGIEKLFF.

The V and J genes are TRBV3-1 (or the pseudogene TRBV3-2) and TRBJ1-4; no definite D call. CDR1 LGHDT and CDR2 YNNKEL come from the germline V gene (reference sequence). CDR3 length: 13 residues. Deletions cut 3 bases from V and 7 bases from J, with 9 bases between. In DNA, the CDR3 is TGTGCCAGCAGCCACCACAGCGGTGAAAAACTGTTTTTT. Translated, it gives CASSHHSGEKLFF.

The rearrangement uses TRBV19 and TRBJ1-2; the match to TRBD1 covers 7 bases. V gave up 3 bases and J gave up 5 bases; unmatched junction bases: 6. The CDR3 spans 14 residues. The V gene's germline CDR1 is LNHDA and CDR2 SQIVND (reference sequence). This CDR3 is CASSMGTENYGYTF. The CDR3 DNA is TGTGCCAGTAGTATGGGGACAGAAAATTATGGCTACACCTTC.

This clone is a singleton in its sample. This chain connects TRBV3-1 (or the pseudogene TRBV3-2) to TRBJ1-2, with D tentatively TRBD1 (6 bases). Per the germline V gene, CDR1 is LGHDT and CDR2 is YNNKEL (reference sequence). Trimming pared 3 bases from V and 5 bases from J, leaving 16 bases between. CDR3 length equals 15 residues. CDR3 bases: TGTGCCAGCAGCCAGTCGGGACAACTCTTTTATGGCTACACCTTC. Translation gives CASSQSGQLFYGYTF.

CDR3 loop: CASSRQQGGDTGELFF. The CDR3 DNA is TGCGCCAGCAGCCGCCAACAGGGTGGGGACACCGGGGAGCTGTTTTTT. V gene TRBV4-1 combines with J gene TRBJ2-2, with TRBD1 as a possible D gene (6 bases). There are 16 residues in the CDR3. CDR1 and CDR2 from the germline V gene are MGHRA and YSYEKL. Trimming left V 4 bases short and J 3 bases short, with 15 bases between.

V usage is TRBV29-1 and J usage is TRBJ1-3; TRBD1 agrees at 7 bases. This CDR3 is 12 amino acids long. The V gene end was trimmed by 6 bases and the J gene end by 11 bases; junction bases not matched to a gene: 10. Germline V lookup: CDR1 SQVTM, CDR2 ANQGSEA. The chain's CDR3 is CSVIGQAGPIYF. Here the CDR3 DNA reads TGCAGCGTGATAGGACAGGCGGGCCCCATATATTTT.

The rearrangement uses TRBV9 and TRBJ2-1, with a possible D match to TRBD2 (5 bases). CDR3 length equals 15 residues. Germline CDR1 is SGDLS and CDR2 is YYNGEE. The V end was cut by 0 bases, the J end by 6 bases, with 13 bases between. The CDR3 DNA reads TGTGCCAGCAGCGTAGCTGCGGACTGGGGCAATGAGCAGTTCTTC. The encoded protein is CASSVAADWGNEQFF.

This chain uses TRBV10-3 with TRBJ2-3, with a possible D match to TRBD1 (5 bases). CDR1 is ENHRY and CDR2 is SYGVKD in the germline V gene. Trimming took 5 bases from V and 2 from J, leaving 11 bases between them. The CDR3 sequence is 14 residues long. The CDR3 sequence: CAISPTGDTDTQYF. CDR3 nucleotide sequence: TGTGCCATCAGTCCTACAGGAGACACAGATACGCAGTATTTT.

This rearrangement joins TRBV4-2 to TRBJ2-7; 12 positions match TRBD2. The CDR3 runs 18 residues. V shed 0 bases and J 0 bases; nucleotides not matched to a gene: 6. The germline gives CDR1 LGHNA, CDR2 YNFKEQ. The CDR3 loop is CASSQDRRLAGDSYEQYF. Written as DNA, the CDR3 is TGTGCCAGCAGCCAAGATCGCCGACTAGCGGGGGACTCCTACGAGCAGTACTTC.

This clone was seen a handful of times. This same CDR3 is encoded by further DNA sequences in the sample. This chain connects TRBV29-1 to TRBJ2-3; D uncertain. The CDR3 spans 11 residues. Germline CDR1 and CDR2: SQVTM and ANQGSEA. Trimming removed 3 bases at V and 4 bases at J, with 5 bases between. The CDR3 loop reads CSVDRADTQYF. The CDR3 DNA reads TGCAGCGTTGACCGGGCAGATACGCAGTATTTT.

This rearrangement joins TRBV19 to TRBJ1-1; 7 bases fit TRBD1. Germline loops: CDR1 LNHDA, CDR2 SQIVND (reference sequence). This CDR3 comprises 15 residues. J was trimmed by 0 bases and V by 2 bases; bases with no gene match: 3. The CDR3 DNA reads as TGTGCCAGTAGTATAACAGGGGACTTGAACACTGAAGCTTTCTTT. Translated: CASSITGDLNTEAFF.

The chain uses TRBV3-1 (or the pseudogene TRBV3-2) and TRBJ2-1; 9 bases map to TRBD2. V trimming: 0 bases; J trimming: 7 bases; junction bases outside the gene matches: 4. Per germline, CDR1 LGHDT and CDR2 YNNKEL (reference sequence). CDR3 length equals 15 residues. CDR3 protein: CASSQELAGRNEQFF. The CDR3 nucleotides are TGTGCCAGCAGCCAAGAGCTAGCGGGGCGAAATGAGCAGTTCTTC.

This chain connects TRBV28 to TRBJ2-1; D not resolved. Germline V gene sequence: CDR1 MDHEN, CDR2 SYDVKM. The V end lost 7 bases, the J end lost 7 bases, and 20 bases lay between the germline ends. This CDR3 region has 15 residues. CDR3 sequence: CASTSAGSWANEQFF. DNA for the CDR3: TGTGCCAGCACTTCGGCAGGTAGTTGGGCTAATGAGCAGTTCTTC.

This clone showed up many times. CDR3 residues: CASSTGDGANVLTF. The CDR3 DNA is TGTGCCAGCAGCACAGGGGATGGGGCCAACGTCCTGACTTTC. V usage is TRBV6-4 and J usage is TRBJ2-6; 7 bases match TRBD1. V was pared by 6 bases and J by 3 bases, with 2 bases of the junction left unmatched. This CDR3 region has 14 residues. The germline CDR1 and CDR2 sequences are MRHNA and SNTAGT.

The gene calls are TRBV28 and TRBJ1-6, with 8 bases lining up with TRBD1. J lost 5 bases, V lost 7 bases, and 16 bases had no gene match. This CDR3 contains 18 residues. Germline V lookup: CDR1 MDHEN, CDR2 SYDVKM. In DNA, the CDR3 is TGTGCCAGCACTCCAGGGCGGGCAGGGGGCGCCCATAATTCACCCCTCCACTTT. Protein: CASTPGRAGGAHNSPLHF.

The chain couples TRBV7-8 to TRBJ1-4; D remains unclear. The CDR3 runs 14 residues. Per the germline V gene, CDR1 is SGHVS and CDR2 is FQNEAQ. V shed 2 bases and J shed 8 bases, with 12 bases lying between them. The CDR3 loop is CASSLNKGGEKLFF. The CDR3 bases are TGTGCCAGCAGCTTAAATAAAGGAGGAGAAAAACTGTTTTTT.

This clone was counted a few times. The rearrangement uses TRBV24-1 and TRBJ1-2; tentatively, D is TRBD1 (6 bases). The CDR3 is 13 amino acids. Trimming removed 3 bases at V and 4 bases at J, with 8 bases between. The germline V gene encodes CDR1 KGHDR and CDR2 SFDVKD. CDR3 nucleotides: TGTGCCACCAGTGATGGGGACATCTATGGCTACACCTTC. Amino acid sequence: CATSDGDIYGYTF.

The V call is TRBV3-1 (or the pseudogene TRBV3-2), the J call TRBJ2-7; 10 bases are a match to TRBD2. Trimming at V came to 4 bases and at J to 5 bases, leaving 8 bases not matched to a gene. CDR1 and CDR2 from the germline V gene are LGHDT and YNNKEL (reference sequence). The CDR3 is made up of 15 amino acids. The CDR3 protein is CASSLVSGGFDEQYF. In nucleotides, the CDR3 is TGTGCCAGCAGCCTCGTTAGCGGGGGGTTCGACGAGCAGTACTTC.

The J gene is TRBJ1-1, the V gene TRBV5-8, with D possibly TRBD1 on 5 matching bases. Trimming took 4 bases from V and 3 from J, leaving 16 bases between them. This CDR3 region has 15 residues. Germline lookup yields CDR1 SGHTS and CDR2 YDEGEE. CDR3 coding DNA: TGTGCCAGCAGCAAGAGACCGGGACTAGACACTGAAGCTTTCTTT. This translates into CASSKRPGLDTEAFF.

The V gene is TRBV7-9, the J gene TRBJ2-7; the match to TRBD1 covers 10 bases. The CDR3 length is 14 residues. The V segment lost 6 bases and the J segment 6 bases; nucleotides outside the gene matches: 8. Germline CDR1 is SEHNR and CDR2 is FQNEAQ (reference sequence). The CDR3 nucleotides are TGTGCCAGCAGTAGGGGACAGGGGTTGAGCGAGCAGTACTTC. The encoded protein is CASSRGQGLSEQYF.

The gene calls are TRBV9 and TRBJ2-7; 11 nucleotides agree with TRBD2. The CDR3 has 15 residues. The germline V gene encodes CDR1 SGDLS and CDR2 YYNGEE. Losses at the gene ends were 6 bases for V and 2 bases for J; bases not matched to a gene: 7. The CDR3 reads CASNEGTSGPYEQYF. The CDR3 DNA reads TGTGCCAGCAACGAGGGGACTAGCGGACCCTACGAGCAGTACTTC.

The sample holds one count of this clone. V and J are TRBV6-5 and TRBJ1-2; no clear D. This CDR3 spans 15 amino acids. V was trimmed by 5 bases and J by 8 bases, leaving 21 bases between them. CDR1 is MNHEY and CDR2 is SVGAGI in the germline V gene. Here the CDR3 DNA reads TGTGCCAGCAGTCCCCAAATTCGTAGCCGCTCGGGCTACACCTTC. Its translation: CASSPQIRSRSGYTF.

This clone has just one count. This chain connects TRBV7-8 to TRBJ2-2, with D maybe TRBD1 (5 bases). From germline, CDR1 is SGHVS and CDR2 FQNEAQ. V was shortened by 4 bases and J by 3 bases, with 15 bases between the two germline ends. The CDR3 totals 16 residues. CDR3 amino acids: CASSSPRTHHTGELFF. The CDR3 nucleotides are TGTGCCAGCAGCTCTCCAAGGACACATCACACCGGGGAGCTGTTTTTT.

This chain links TRBV6-5 with TRBJ2-7, with a possible D match to TRBD2 (6 bases). The germline V gene encodes CDR1 MNHEY and CDR2 SVGAGI. Between the trimmed V and J ends, which lost 8 bases and 0 bases, there was a span of 8 bases. The CDR3 has 12 residues. Written as DNA, the CDR3 is TGTGCCAGCCGGGGGAACTCCTACGAGCAGTACTTC. This translates into CASRGNSYEQYF.